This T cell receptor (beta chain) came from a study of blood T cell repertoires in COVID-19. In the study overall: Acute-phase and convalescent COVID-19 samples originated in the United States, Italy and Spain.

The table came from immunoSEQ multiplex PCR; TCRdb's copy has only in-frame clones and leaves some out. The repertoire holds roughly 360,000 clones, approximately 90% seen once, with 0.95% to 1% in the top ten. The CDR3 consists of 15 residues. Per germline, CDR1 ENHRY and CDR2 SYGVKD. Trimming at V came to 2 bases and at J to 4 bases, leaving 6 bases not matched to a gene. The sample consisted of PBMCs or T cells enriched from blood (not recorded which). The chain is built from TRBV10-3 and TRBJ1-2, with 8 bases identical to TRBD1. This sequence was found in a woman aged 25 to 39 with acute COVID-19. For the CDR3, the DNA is TGTGCCATCAGTGAGAGACAGGGGACCCCCTATGGCTACACCTTC. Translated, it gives CAISERQGTPYGYTF.